This T cell receptor beta chain came from a study of T cells after yellow fever vaccination. General study points: Among primary-vaccination clones, most reappeared after the booster, at 96% for CD4 and under 90% for CD8.

From the 5' RACE reads, TCRdb called clonotypes with MiXCR, one entry per CDR3 protein. The sample shows 250,000 to 300,000 distinct CDR3 sequences, around 5.3% of them seen only once. Trimming cost V 4 bases and J 6 bases, with 11 bases left between them. The germline CDR1 and CDR2 sequences are SGHRS and YFSETQ. The CDR3 runs to 12 residues. Concerning this clonotype: Its cognate antigen is unknown.

This sample comprised CD4+ T cells sorted from PBMCs, obtained on the day of the yellow fever booster vaccination. The chain has TRBV5-1 and TRBJ2-7; unclear D gene. The clonotype comes from a man younger than 30 who received the YFV17D yellow fever vaccine. CDR3 loop: CASSPGGREQYF. The CDR3 DNA sequence: TGCGCCAGCAGCCCCGGTGGACGCGAGCAGTACTTC. The variable domain in full, completed from reference TRBV5-1 and TRBJ2-7, reads KAGVTQTPRYLIKTRGQQVTLSCSPISGHRSVSWYQQTPGQGLQFLFEYFSETQRNKGNFPGRFSGRQFSNSRSEMNVSTLELGDSALYLCASSPGGREQYFGPGTRLTVT.